At least ten counts were recorded for the clone carrying this T cell receptor (beta chain). This record comes from a study of neurological immune-mediated disorders. From germline, CDR1 is SGHDT and CDR2 YYEEEE. V lost 3 bases and J lost 1, with 10 bases in between. The CDR3 runs to 14 residues. TCRdb independently ran MiXCR on the 5' RACE reads; one entry per CDR3 protein. The sample has about 66,000 distinct CDR3 sequences; roughly 3.9% are singletons. The material sequenced was PBMCs. This receptor was identified in a man younger than 45 with multiple sclerosis. The chain uses TRBV5-6 and TRBJ1-1, with D perhaps TRBD1 (5 bases). The CDR3 protein is CASSYGTGNTEAFF. The CDR3 DNA is TGTGCCAGCAGCTACGGGACGGGGAACACTGAAGCTTTCTTT.